Below are 4 T cell receptor beta chains sequenced from a single sample in a study of PD-L1 blockade in urothelial cancer. Method: immunoSEQ multiplex PCR; TCRdb's copy keeps in-frame clones and lacks some. Among about 120,000 clones listed, 86% were seen once. Time point reported: peripheral blood 6 weeks after treatment start. Here the sequenced sample was PBMCs, taken around atezolizumab (anti-PD-L1) treatment. Receptor source: a man aged 50 to 59 with urothelial cancer.

The chain carries TRBV6-1 and TRBJ2-2; 9 positions agree with TRBD1. V lost 4 bases and J lost 4; bases outside the gene matches: 7. The V gene's germline CDR1 is MNHNS and CDR2 SASEGT. The CDR3 loop spans 16 amino acids. The CDR3 DNA reads as TGTGCCAGCAGTGTCATGGGGACAGGGATCACCGGGGAGCTGTTTTTT. It translates to CASSVMGTGITGELFF.

The V call is TRBV5-6, the J call TRBJ1-2; tentative D call: TRBD1 (6 bases). Germline V lookup: CDR1 SGHDT, CDR2 YYEEEE. Trimming pared 2 bases from V and 6 bases from J, leaving 17 bases between. The CDR3 sequence is 15 residues long. CDR3 region: CASSFAGVDQNGYTF. Written as DNA, the CDR3 is TGTGCCAGCAGCTTTGCAGGGGTCGATCAGAATGGCTACACCTTC.

The chain combines TRBV27 with TRBJ2-7; D ambiguous. The CDR3 runs 13 residues. V was clipped by 3 bases and J by 1 base, with 7 bases between them. The germline CDR1 and CDR2 sequences are MNHEY and SMNVEV (reference sequence). The CDR3: CASSFGQSYEQYF. The DNA for the CDR3 is TGTGCCAGCAGTTTTGGCCAGTCCTACGAGCAGTACTTC.

V and J are TRBV7-2 and TRBJ2-3, with TRBD1 as a possible D gene (5 bases). CDR1 and CDR2 from the germline V gene are SGHTA and FQGNSA. The CDR3 length is 15 residues. Trimming pared 1 base from V and 6 bases from J, leaving 14 bases between. CDR3 sequence: CASSLVRGLADTQYF. CDR3 in DNA: TGTGCCAGCAGCTTAGTTAGGGGTTTGGCGGATACGCAGTATTTT.